The 15 T cell receptor beta chains listed next were all sequenced from one sample in a study of OX40 agonist ivuxolimab in advanced cancers. The table came from immunoSEQ multiplex PCR; TCRdb's copy has only in-frame clones and leaves some out. The data hold over 20,000 clones, with roughly three quarters observed a single time. The starting material was CD4+ or CD8+ T cells sorted from blood, obtained in a trial of the OX40 agonist ivuxolimab. These receptors all come from an adult with an advanced solid tumor such as melanoma, head and neck, liver or kidney cancer.

To note about this clone: At one end, the junction sequence differs from germline, possibly due to a read error. This specimen includes other DNA sequences encoding the same CDR3. For the CDR3, the DNA is TGTGCCAGCAGCCTAGCCGGGGCTAGCGGGAGGGGTGAGCAGTTCTTC. Its protein product is CASSLAGASGRGEQFF. The V and J genes are TRBV7-6 and TRBJ2-1; 12 bases match TRBD2. Germline CDR1 is SGHVS and CDR2 is FNYEAQ. The CDR3 consists of 16 residues.

The rearrangement joins TRBV15 to TRBJ1-2; 7 bases are shared with TRBD1. The CDR3 consists of 14 residues. V was clipped by 3 bases and J by 8 bases; unmatched bases: 9. Germline CDR1 LNHNV, CDR2 YYDKDF (reference sequence). The CDR3 sequence is CATSSRQGRKGYTF. The CDR3 nucleotides are TGTGCCACCAGCAGTCGACAGGGACGTAAAGGCTACACCTTC.

The chain has TRBV7-2 and TRBJ1-1; no definite D call. Trimming left V 5 bases short and J 7 bases short, with 11 bases between. The CDR3 sequence is 12 residues long. Germline V gene sequence: CDR1 SGHTA, CDR2 FQGNSA. This CDR3 reads CASSPPLDEAFF. CDR3 DNA sequence: TGTGCCAGCAGCCCTCCCTTGGATGAAGCTTTCTTT.

The chain combines TRBV7-9 with TRBJ2-7, with D unclear. Trimming took 3 bases from V and 1 from J, leaving 4 bases between them. This CDR3 is built from 12 residues. CDR1 is SEHNR, CDR2 FQNEAQ, per germline (reference sequence). The CDR3 reads CASSFQSYEQYF. The DNA for the CDR3 is TGTGCCAGCAGCTTCCAGTCCTACGAGCAGTACTTC.

The chain recombines TRBV5-4 with TRBJ2-5; D is unclear. The CDR3 is 12 residues long. Trimming took 0 bases from V and 13 from J, leaving 13 bases between them. Germline-derived CDR1 and CDR2 are SGHNT and YYREEE (reference sequence). The CDR3 DNA is TGTGCCAGCAGCTTGGAGGGAAAACCGGGGTACTTC. Translation gives CASSLEGKPGYF.

This clone was counted a single time. The chain combines TRBV4-1 with TRBJ2-7; 10 nucleotides agree with TRBD2. The CDR3 sequence is 14 residues long. V dropped 4 bases and J dropped 0; count of bases not matched to a gene: 0. The V gene's germline CDR1 is MGHRA and CDR2 YSYEKL. CDR3 loop: CASSLAGGSYEQYF. The CDR3 nucleotides read TGCGCCAGCAGCCTAGCGGGGGGCTCCTACGAGCAGTACTTC.

CDR3 sequence (DNA): TGTGCCAGCAGCTTAACGGGTGGGTCCTCAAGTGGTTCACCCCTCCACTTT. Translating it yields CASSLTGGSSSGSPLHF. The chain combines TRBV7-8 with TRBJ1-6; D not resolved. The CDR3 sequence is 17 residues long. Germline values: CDR1 SGHVS, CDR2 FQNEAQ. V was cut by 2 bases and J by 9 bases, with 20 bases left in between. The full variable domain, its missing parts supplied by reference TRBV7-8 and TRBJ1-6, is GAGVSQSPRYKVAKRGQDVALRCDPISGHVSLFWYQQALGQGPEFLTYFQNEAQLDKSGLPSDRFFAERPEGSVSTLKIQRTQQEDSAVYLCASSLTGGSSSGSPLHFGNGTRLTVT.

V usage is TRBV5-1 and J usage is TRBJ2-1, with TRBD2 matching over 10 bases. The length of the CDR3 is 15 residues. Germline V gene sequence: CDR1 SGHRS, CDR2 YFSETQ. J gave up 2 bases and V 4 bases, and 3 bases lay outside the gene matches. The CDR3 loop reads CASSPGLATYNEQFF. CDR3 sequence (DNA): TGCGCCAGCAGCCCGGGACTAGCGACCTACAATGAGCAGTTCTTC.

The chain employs TRBV4-1 and TRBJ2-7; 11 bases line up with TRBD2. After removal of 4 bases from V and 5 bases from J, the junction contained 13 bases not matched to a gene. The CDR3 runs 17 residues. Germline V gives CDR1 MGHRA, CDR2 YSYEKL. The CDR3 region is CASSLGTSGLLGDEQYF. The CDR3 region has the DNA TGCGCCAGCAGCCTCGGGACTAGCGGACTCCTCGGGGACGAGCAGTACTTC.

The chain couples TRBV30 to TRBJ1-2; no clear D gene. CDR1 GTSNPN and CDR2 SVGIG come from the germline V gene (reference sequence). V was cut by 1 base and J by 4 bases, with 16 bases left in between. CDR3 size: 15 residues. The CDR3 DNA reads TGTGCCTGGAGTGAAGCGGATAATGCTGTCTATGGCTACACCTTC. It encodes CAWSEADNAVYGYTF.

This clone was seen only a few times. The chain joins TRBV15 to TRBJ2-2; TRBD1 might be the D (6 bases). Between the trimmed V and J ends, which lost 3 bases and 6 bases, there was a span of 14 bases. This CDR3 spans 15 amino acids. Germline V CDR1 and CDR2: LNHNV, YYDKDF (reference sequence). The CDR3 spells CATSSDAGVPGELFF. The CDR3 nucleotides read TGTGCCACCAGCAGCGACGCAGGGGTCCCCGGGGAGCTGTTTTTT.

V and J are TRBV4-1 and TRBJ2-3, with TRBD2 matching 7 bases. Germline-derived CDR1 and CDR2 are MGHRA and YSYEKL. CDR3 length equals 15 residues. J was trimmed by 0 bases and V by 4 bases; bases with no gene match: 4. In nucleotides, the CDR3 is TGCGCCAGCAGCCGGGGACTATCTAGCACAGATACGCAGTATTTT. Amino acid sequence: CASSRGLSSTDTQYF.

The chain has TRBV10-3 and TRBJ1-4; D gene ambiguous. Between the trimmed V and J ends, which lost 4 bases and 5 bases, there was a span of 5 bases. The germline gives CDR1 ENHRY, CDR2 SYGVKD. This CDR3 is built from 12 residues. In DNA form, the CDR3 reads TGTGCCATCAGTGTCGACAATGAAAAACTGTTTTTT. Translation gives CAISVDNEKLFF.

This clone has just a few counts. As DNA, the CDR3 is TGTGCCAGTAGTATGGAGGGTGGGGCTGAAGCTTTCTTT. This gives the protein CASSMEGGAEAFF. V gene TRBV19 combines with J gene TRBJ1-1; D not resolved. The CDR3 has 13 amino acids. Germline CDR1 is LNHDA and CDR2 is SQIVND (reference sequence). Trimming left V 3 bases short and J 6 bases short, with 11 bases between.

The chain recombines TRBV10-3 with TRBJ2-5; D is perhaps TRBD2 (6 bases). The CDR3 has 15 amino acids. In germline, CDR1 is ENHRY, CDR2 SYGVKD. Trimming shortened V by 2 bases and J by 5 bases, and 15 bases separated the two germline ends. In DNA, the CDR3 is TGTGCCATCAGTGAGCTTCGGGGGATGACGGAGACCCAGTACTTC. Translating it yields CAISELRGMTETQYF.